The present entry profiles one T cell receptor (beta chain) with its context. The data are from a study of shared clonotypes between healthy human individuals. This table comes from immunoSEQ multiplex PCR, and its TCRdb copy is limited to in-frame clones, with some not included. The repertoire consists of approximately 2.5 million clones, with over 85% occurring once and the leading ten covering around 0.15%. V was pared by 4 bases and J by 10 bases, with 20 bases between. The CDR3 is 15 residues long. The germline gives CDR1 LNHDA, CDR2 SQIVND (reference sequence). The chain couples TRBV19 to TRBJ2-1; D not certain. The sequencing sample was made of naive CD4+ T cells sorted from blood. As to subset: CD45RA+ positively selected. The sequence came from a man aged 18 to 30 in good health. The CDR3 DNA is TGTGCCAGTAGTACTTTTGGGGTTACTCTCTCGGAGCAGTTCTTC. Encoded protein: CASSTFGVTLSEQFF.